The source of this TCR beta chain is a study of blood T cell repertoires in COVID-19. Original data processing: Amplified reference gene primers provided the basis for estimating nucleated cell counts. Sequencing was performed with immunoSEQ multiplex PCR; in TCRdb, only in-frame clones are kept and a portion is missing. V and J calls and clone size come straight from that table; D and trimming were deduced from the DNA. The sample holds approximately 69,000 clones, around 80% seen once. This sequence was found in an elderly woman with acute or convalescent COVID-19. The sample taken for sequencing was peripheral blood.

The CDR3 spells CASTSSGPTDTQYF. In DNA, the CDR3 is TGTGCCAGCACCTCTAGCGGACCCACAGATACGCAGTATTTT. V usage is TRBV9 and J usage is TRBJ2-3; 7 nucleotides agree with TRBD2. The CDR3 length is 14 residues. The V gene end was trimmed by 6 bases and the J gene end by 2 bases; junction bases not matched to a gene: 6. In germline, CDR1 is SGDLS, CDR2 YYNGEE.